This T cell receptor beta chain was obtained from a study of blood T cell repertoires in COVID-19. Study context: Whether acute or convalescent, the COVID-19 samples came from the United States, Italy and Spain. T cells, B-cell-depleted T cells, or PBMCs supplied cDNA or gDNA.

The CDR3 runs to 15 residues. The ends lost 0 bases at V and 12 bases at J; junction bases unmatched: 6. The germline gives CDR1 SGHRS, CDR2 YFSETQ. Methods used by the authors: Scientists estimated how many nucleated cells there were by amplifying reference gene primers. The assay was immunoSEQ multiplex PCR, and TCRdb's table has in-frame clones only and misses some. V and J calls and clone size are given by that table; D and trimming were obtained from the DNA. The data hold 71,000 or so clones, with less than 95% observed a single time. The source material was peripheral blood. This sequence was found in a woman between 18 and 30 years old with acute or convalescent COVID-19. The chain recombines TRBV5-1 with TRBJ2-1, with 13 bases aligning to TRBD2. CDR3 residues: CASSLEGTSGIRQFF. DNA of the CDR3: TGCGCCAGCAGCTTGGAGGGGACTAGCGGGATAAGGCAGTTCTTC.